Presented here are 13 T cell receptor beta chains from one specimen sequenced in a study of Graves' ophthalmopathy and Graves' hyperthyroidism. Researchers took RNA transcripts and amplified TCR beta CDR3 regions from them. An initial RT-PCR round employing HTBI primers preceded a second-round multiplex PCR. MiXCR was run by TCRdb on the multiplex PCR reads, yielding one entry per CDR3 protein. Here the sample spans hundreds of thousands of distinct CDR3 sequences, roughly 41% being singletons. The sequencing sample was made of peripheral blood. The receptors originated from an adult man with Graves' ophthalmopathy.

On this clonotype itself: One junction end does not reproduce the germline sequence, and a read error may be involved. The chain combines TRBV2 with TRBJ2-2, with 7 bases matching TRBD2. Germline V gene data show CDR1 as SNHLY and CDR2 as FYNNEI. The CDR3 length is 14 residues. The CDR3 sequence: CASRDGRNTGELSW. DNA of the CDR3: TGTGCCAGCAGGGACGGGAGGAACACCGGGGAGCTGTCTTGG.

This chain links TRBV7-8 with TRBJ1-2; 7 nucleotides align to TRBD1. CDR3 length: 17 residues. V gave up 1 base and J gave up 7 bases; unmatched junction bases: 15. Germline V lookup: CDR1 SGHVS, CDR2 FQNEAQ. In nucleotides, the CDR3 is TGTGCCAGCAGCTTAGTTCACAAAACCCAGGGGGGGACTGGCTACACCTTC. Translated: CASSLVHKTQGGTGYTF.

This clonotype was seen a handful of times. The genes are TRBV5-8 and TRBJ1-4; 11 bases match TRBD1. The J segment lost 7 bases and the V segment lost 4 bases, leaving 9 bases of the junction unmatched. Germline V gene data show CDR1 as SGHTS and CDR2 as YDEGEE. This CDR3 contains 16 residues. CDR3 amino acids: CASSGTGQGEGEKLFF. For the CDR3, the DNA is TGTGCCAGCAGCGGAACGGGACAGGGGGAAGGTGAAAAACTGTTTTTT.

This clonotype was counted many times. The chain joins TRBV2 to TRBJ1-1; tentative D call: TRBD1 (6 bases). V lost 6 bases to trimming and J lost 0 bases, with 11 bases between them. Germline V gene sequence: CDR1 SNHLY, CDR2 FYNNEI. The CDR3 totals 14 residues. The DNA for the CDR3 is TGTGCCAGCAGCTTAGGGGGAGTGAACACTGAAGCTTTCTTT. Translated: CASSLGGVNTEAFF.

A few counts support this clonotype. This chain connects TRBV7-9 to TRBJ1-4; D unclear. This CDR3 has 15 amino acids. Germline-derived CDR1 and CDR2 are SEHNR and FQNEAQ (reference sequence). V lost 5 bases and J 0 bases, leaving 10 bases between the germline ends. The CDR3 DNA is TGTGCCAGCAGCCAGTCAGAAGCAACTAATGAAAAACTGTTTTTT. Protein sequence: CASSQSEATNEKLFF.

On this clonotype itself: Just one base apart from a much larger clone, this may be a read error. This likely comes from a read error, as the CDR3 has no conserved phenylalanine or tryptophan at its end. The chain joins TRBV29-1 to TRBJ1-1; D remains ambiguous. The CDR3 length is 12 residues. V was pared by 4 bases and J by 1 base, with 7 bases between. The V gene's germline CDR1 is SQVTM and CDR2 ANQGSEA. The CDR3 is CSVVHPNTEAFL. In DNA, the CDR3 is TGCAGCGTTGTGCATCCGAACACTGAAGCTTTCCTT.

The chain is built from TRBV2 and TRBJ2-5; 10 nucleotides agree with TRBD1. CDR3 length: 17 amino acids. The germline CDR1 and CDR2 sequences are SNHLY and FYNNEI. Germline trimming cut 5 bases from V and 6 bases from J; bases unmatched to any gene: 15. The CDR3 DNA reads TGTGCCAGCAGTTACACCGCCACGACAGGGGGCACAAAGACCCAGTACTTC. Amino acids: CASSYTATTGGTKTQYF.

In its sample, this clonotype was seen a few times. This chain connects TRBV20-1 to TRBJ1-2; 7 bases agree with TRBD1. The CDR3 runs to 15 residues. The germline V gene encodes CDR1 DFQATT and CDR2 SNEGSKA (reference sequence). After removal of 8 bases from V and 6 bases from J, the junction contained 18 bases not matched to a gene. The CDR3 is CSPFSITTGADGYTF. The CDR3 DNA is TGCAGTCCATTTTCGATAACAACAGGGGCTGATGGCTACACCTTC.

The genes are TRBV2 and TRBJ2-5, with D possibly matching TRBD2 (5 bases). The CDR3 runs 16 residues. V shed 5 bases and J shed 9 bases, with 25 bases lying between them. Germline loops: CDR1 SNHLY, CDR2 FYNNEI. CDR3 DNA: TGTGCCAGCAGTCCCAACACGGGGTTCGGCCTCCAGCCCCAGTACTTC. Translating it yields CASSPNTGFGLQPQYF.

This clonotype was detected ten times or more. The chain is built from TRBV2 and TRBJ2-6; D gene ambiguous. V was cut by 0 bases and J by 0 bases, with 6 bases left in between. Looked up from germline, CDR1 is SNHLY and CDR2 is FYNNEI. The length of the CDR3 is 16 residues. CDR3: CASSEALSSGANVLTF. The CDR3 DNA reads as TGTGCCAGCAGTGAAGCATTAAGCTCTGGGGCCAACGTCCTGACTTTC.

There are a few counts of this clonotype. The CDR3 DNA reads TGTGCCAGCAGTTCGGCAGGGAGGTCGAATGAAAAACTGTTTTTT. Protein: CASSSAGRSNEKLFF. The chain uses TRBV11-2 and TRBJ1-4; D may be TRBD1 (5 bases). CDR3 length: 15 amino acids. Trimming stripped 6 bases from V and 5 bases from J, with 16 bases between. The germline V gene encodes CDR1 SGHAT and CDR2 FQNNGV. Full variable domain (remainder filled in from reference TRBV11-2 and TRBJ1-4): EAGVAQSPRYKIIEKRQSVAFWCNPISGHATLYWYQQILGQGPKLLIQFQNNGVVDDSQLPKDRFSAERLKGVDSTLKIQPAKLEDSAVYLCASSSAGRSNEKLFFGSGTQLSVL.

The genes are TRBV7-9 and TRBJ2-7; D may be TRBD1 or TRBD2 (6 bases each). The V gene lost 5 bases and the J gene lost 5 bases, with 19 bases spanning the gap. CDR1 and CDR2 (germline): SEHNR, FQNEAQ (reference sequence). This CDR3 comprises 15 residues. The CDR3 loop reads CASSQGGKGNNEQYF. CDR3 sequence (DNA): TGTGCCAGCAGCCAAGGGGGGAAAGGGAACAACGAGCAGTACTTC.

This clonotype was counted at least ten times. The chain is built from TRBV7-9 and TRBJ2-2, with 7 bases fitting TRBD1. Germline CDR1 SEHNR, CDR2 FQNEAQ (reference sequence). The CDR3 has 12 residues. V trimming: 5 bases; J trimming: 14 bases; junction bases outside the gene matches: 8. The CDR3 spells CASSQRTGELFF. The CDR3 DNA is TGTGCCAGCAGCCAACGGACAGGAGAACTGTTTTTT.